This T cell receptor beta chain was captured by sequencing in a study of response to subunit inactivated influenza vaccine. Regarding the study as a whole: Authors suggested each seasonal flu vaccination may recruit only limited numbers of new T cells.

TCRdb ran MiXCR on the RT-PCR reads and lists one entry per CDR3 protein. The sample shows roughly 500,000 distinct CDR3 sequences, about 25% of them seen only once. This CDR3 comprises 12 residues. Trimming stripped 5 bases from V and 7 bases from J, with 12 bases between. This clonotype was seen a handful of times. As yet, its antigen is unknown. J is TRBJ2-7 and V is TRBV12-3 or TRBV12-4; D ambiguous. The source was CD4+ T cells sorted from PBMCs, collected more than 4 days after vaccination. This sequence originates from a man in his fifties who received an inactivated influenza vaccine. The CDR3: CASSPHGGEQYF. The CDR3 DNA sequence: TGTGCCAGCAGTCCCCATGGTGGAGAGCAGTACTTC.